This T cell receptor (beta chain) was profiled in a study of CD4 T cells in relation to SARS-CoV-2 and coronaviruses. Of note for this clone: No antigen is known for it.

Assay used: immunoSEQ multiplex PCR; TCRdb lists only in-frame clones, some missing. The data contain about 20,000 clones, over 70% of them singletons. Trimming took 5 bases from V and 6 from J, leaving 3 bases between them. CDR3 size: 11 residues. The V gene's germline CDR1 is KGHDR and CDR2 SFDVKD. The unexposed donors gave CD4+ T cells in about 2010-2018, prior to COVID-19. CD4+ T cells were isolated from the cells after roughly 11 days of culture. The origin of this receptor is a human donor in good health. The sample consisted of CD4+ T cells from PBMCs, cultured in vitro. V gene TRBV24-1 combines with J gene TRBJ2-2; D is unclear. The CDR3 nucleotides are TGTGCCACCAGTGTCTCCGGGGAGCTGTTTTTT. It yields the protein CATSVSGELFF.